Below, one T cell receptor beta chain is given with its context. What it binds is unknown. Expressed TCRB transcripts were sequenced after all isolated RNA was converted to cDNA. The method was immunoSEQ multiplex PCR; TCRdb's version includes in-frame clones alone and lacks a portion of them. The data contain around 16,000 clones, approximately 70% of them seen just once; the ten biggest clones take up 0.75% to 0.85%. With 8 bases clipped from V and 2 bases from J, the junction kept 7 bases outside the gene matches. Per the germline V gene, CDR1 is SEHNR and CDR2 is FQNEAQ (reference sequence). This CDR3 contains 15 residues. The sample belongs to a study of beta chain features in type 1 diabetes. Points from the study as a whole: In every one of the four CD4+ subsets, TCRB CDR3s were moderately but significantly shorter in Type 1 diabetes patients.

The V call is TRBV7-9, the J call TRBJ1-4; TRBD1 agrees at 8 bases. The clonotype comes from a man younger than 45 with type 1 diabetes. Sequencing used stem cell memory CD4+ T cells from blood. The CDR3 bases are TGTGCCAGCGGAGTCAGGGGGCCTACTAATGAAAAACTGTTTTTT. Residues: CASGVRGPTNEKLFF.